This TCR beta chain emerged from a study of T cell responses to AZD1222 COVID-19 vaccine. Whole-study findings and limits: No day 14 peak samples; only post-peak repertoires were characterized.

Clones were read by immunoSEQ multiplex PCR, and TCRdb kept only the in-frame ones, dropping some. The profile shows around 78,000 clones, about 90% of them singletons. In germline, CDR1 is SGHNT, CDR2 YYREEE (reference sequence). V was pared by 4 bases and J by 4 bases, with 26 bases between. This CDR3 contains 18 residues. This clone appeared a few times. Its matching antigen is unknown. The sample was peripheral blood, taken on day 0 of MenACWY control vaccination. The rearrangement links TRBV5-4 to TRBJ2-5, with a possible D match to TRBD2 (6 bases). This receptor was obtained from an adult in good health. The CDR3 bases are TGTGCCAGCAGCGGGAGGCCTAGCGCTATTCCTATCGGAGAGACCCAGTACTTC. The encoded protein is CASSGRPSAIPIGETQYF. The full variable domain, in which reference TRBV5-4 and TRBJ2-5 provide the parts outside the CDR3, is ETGVTQSPTHLIKTRGQQVTLRCSSQSGHNTVSWYQQALGQGPQFIFQYYREEENGRGNFPPRFSGLQFPNYSSELNVNALELDDSALYLCASSGRPSAIPIGETQYFGPGTRLLVL.